The 10 T cell receptor beta chains below were found in one sample sequenced in a study of prognosis after radiotherapy for stage I lung cancer. The genomic DNA TCR beta CDR3 region underwent two rounds of multiplex PCR. It was primers specific to each TRBV and TRBJ gene that first-round PCR used. TCRdb ran MiXCR on the multiplex PCR reads and lists one entry per CDR3 protein. The sample has around 26,000 distinct CDR3 sequences, just over 45% seen once; the top ten hold under 15%. Source: PBMCs, taken before or after stereotactic body radiation therapy (not recorded which). Receptor source: a donor aged 50 or older with non-small cell lung cancer.

The V gene is TRBV20-1, the J gene TRBJ2-3, with TRBD2 matching over 7 bases. Trimming cost V 6 bases and J 2 bases; bases outside gene matches: 11. This CDR3 comprises 15 residues. CDR1 is DFQATT and CDR2 is SNEGSKA in the germline V gene (reference sequence). CDR3 loop: CSAGPFGGDTDTQYF. Here the CDR3 DNA reads TGCAGTGCAGGTCCGTTTGGGGGGGACACAGATACGCAGTATTTT.

The CDR3 spells CASSADGNYGYTF. The CDR3 nucleotides are TGTGCCAGCAGTGCGGACGGTAACTATGGCTACACCTTC. The chain employs TRBV2 and TRBJ1-2; no clear D. CDR3 length equals 13 residues. Trimming removed 4 bases at V and 1 base at J, with 7 bases between. The V gene's germline CDR1 is SNHLY and CDR2 FYNNEI.

This clonotype was seen only once. The chain employs TRBV7-2 and TRBJ2-7; 8 bases match TRBD2. V was clipped by 4 bases and J by 2 bases; unmatched bases: 10. Germline loops: CDR1 SGHTA, CDR2 FQGNSA. The CDR3 contains 16 residues. CDR3 residues: CASSSILSGGPYEQYF. DNA for the CDR3: TGTGCCAGCAGCTCGATACTATCGGGGGGGCCCTACGAGCAGTACTTC.

Notes on this clonotype: A junction boundary mismatches the germline segment, possibly from a read error. The chain uses TRBV28 and TRBJ2-5; 11 bases are a match to TRBD2. Per the germline V gene, CDR1 is MDHEN and CDR2 is SYDVKM. The CDR3 has 15 amino acids. CDR3 sequence reads: CSSKGLAETGETQYF. CDR3 bases: TGTTCCAGCAAGGGACTAGCGGAGACAGGGGAGACCCAGTACTTC.

The V call is TRBV20-1, the J call TRBJ2-7, with D maybe TRBD2 (7 bases). Germline assignment: CDR1 DFQATT and CDR2 SNEGSKA (reference sequence). There are 14 residues in the CDR3. The V end was cut by 1 base, the J end by 4 bases, with 14 bases between. The CDR3 nucleotides are TGCAGTGCTAGAGGCGGGGGCCGCAGGTACGAGCAGTACTTC. It yields the protein CSARGGGRRYEQYF.

This clonotype was found many times. CDR3 sequence reads: CASSSSGDSYNEQFF. Written as DNA, the CDR3 is TGTGCCAGCAGTTCCTCGGGAGATTCATACAATGAGCAGTTCTTC. The chain uses TRBV27 and TRBJ2-1; possible D gene TRBD2, 6 bases. Per germline, CDR1 MNHEY and CDR2 SMNVEV (reference sequence). The V and J ends lost 4 bases and 4 bases respectively, with 14 bases between them. The CDR3 runs 15 residues.

The chain joins TRBV20-1 to TRBJ2-2; TRBD2 aligns across 7 bases. V dropped 6 bases and J dropped 7; count of bases not matched to a gene: 14. Germline loops: CDR1 DFQATT, CDR2 SNEGSKA (reference sequence). The CDR3 totals 15 residues. The CDR3 DNA is TGCAGTGCACATGGAGGGAGGGTTGTGGACGGGGAGCTGTTTTTT. Translating gives CSAHGGRVVDGELFF.

Notes on this clonotype: A far larger clone is one nucleotide away, so this likely arose from a read error. The chain joins TRBV7-9 to TRBJ1-2; weak D call: TRBD1 (6 bases). Between the trimmed V and J ends, which lost 2 bases and 8 bases, there was a span of 15 bases. Per germline, CDR1 SEHNR and CDR2 FQNEAQ (reference sequence). The CDR3 length is 14 residues. Written as DNA, the CDR3 is TGTGCCAGCAGCTTATCGGATCAGGGGCGGGGCTACACCTTC. Its translation is CASSLSDQGRGYTF.

V gene TRBV6-5 combines with J gene TRBJ1-1; tentative D call: TRBD1 (5 bases). The V and J ends lost 0 bases and 5 bases respectively, with 22 bases between them. The CDR3 is 18 residues long. CDR1 is MNHEY and CDR2 is SVGAGI in the germline V gene. The CDR3: CASSYSSWWDHDWTEAFF. For the CDR3, the DNA is TGTGCCAGCAGTTACTCTTCATGGTGGGACCATGACTGGACTGAAGCTTTCTTT.

V gene TRBV19 combines with J gene TRBJ2-3, with a weak D call TRBD1 (6 bases). V was pared by 5 bases and J by 1 base, with 16 bases between. Germline V gene data show CDR1 as LNHDA and CDR2 as SQIVND (reference sequence). The CDR3 runs to 16 residues. DNA for the CDR3: TGTGCCAGTAGTTCCTCTTTCAGGGGCGGCACAGATACGCAGTATTTT. Translation gives CASSSSFRGGTDTQYF. Combining the CDR3 with reference TRBV19 and TRBJ2-3 gives the whole variable domain DGGITQSPKYLFRKEGQNVTLSCEQNLNHDAMYWYRQDPGQGLRLIYYSQIVNDFQKGDIAEGYSVSREKKESFPLTVTSAQKNPTAFYLCASSSSFRGGTDTQYFGPGTRLTVL.